Listed below are T cell receptor beta chains from one sample, sequenced in a study of regulatory T cells in long-lasting Graves disease. TCRdb passed the multiplex PCR reads through MiXCR, listing each CDR3 protein once. The data contain approximately 500,000 distinct CDR3 sequences, about 22% of them singletons. Source: peripheral blood mononuclear cells (PBMCs), taken when the disease was refractory, from a patient treated with antithyroid drugs. These receptors all stem from a female donor with Graves disease. The CDR3 runs from the conserved cysteine through the conserved F or W. Fields, in order: CDR3 DNA, CDR3 protein, clone size, J gene, CDR3 length, D gene, V gene. The D gene is left open where the match is weak. A row's size may be missing; if present it is once, few, many or a size class.

CDR3 DNA: TGTGCCAGCAGCCATAACGACAGGGGGCGACTCAATCAGCCCCAGCATTTT; CDR3 protein: CASSHNDRGRLNQPQHF; clone size: .; J gene: TRBJ1-5; CDR3 length: 17; D gene: TRBD1; V gene: TRBV3-1
CDR3 DNA: TGTGCCAGCAGCGAGGGACTAGCGGGCCCCTACTCCTACGAGCAGTACTTC; CDR3 protein: CASSEGLAGPYSYEQYF; clone size: .; J gene: TRBJ2-7; CDR3 length: 17; D gene: TRBD2; V gene: TRBV7-8
CDR3 DNA: TGTGCCAGCAGCTTGGCGGGGGCGGAAAATCAGCCCCAGCATTTT; CDR3 protein: CASSLAGAENQPQHF; clone size: .; J gene: TRBJ1-5; CDR3 length: 15; D gene: .; V gene: TRBV7-9
CDR3 DNA: TGTGCCATCAGTGAGTCTGGGTCAGGGAATCCCCCAACCTACGAGCAGTACTTC; CDR3 protein: CAISESGSGNPPTYEQYF; clone size: few; J gene: TRBJ2-7; CDR3 length: 18; D gene: .; V gene: TRBV10-3
CDR3 DNA: TGTGCCAGCAGCTTTCAACAGGGTCGTGAGGAAAAACTGTTTTTT; CDR3 protein: CASSFQQGREEKLFF; clone size: .; J gene: TRBJ1-4; CDR3 length: 15; D gene: .; V gene: TRBV7-9
CDR3 DNA: TGTGCCAGCAGCTTAGCAGGGAAAAGGGCCAATCAGCCCCAGCATTTT; CDR3 protein: CASSLAGKRANQPQHF; clone size: .; J gene: TRBJ1-5; CDR3 length: 16; D gene: .; V gene: TRBV7-2
CDR3 DNA: TGCAGTGCTCCGCCGGGACAGGGGAGCTATGGCTACACCTTC; CDR3 protein: CSAPPGQGSYGYTF; clone size: many; J gene: TRBJ1-2; CDR3 length: 14; D gene: TRBD1; V gene: TRBV20-1
CDR3 DNA: TGCGCCAGCAGCTACGGGACAGGGGGCGCCTACGAGCAGTACTTC; CDR3 protein: CASSYGTGGAYEQYF; clone size: few; J gene: TRBJ2-7; CDR3 length: 15; D gene: TRBD1; V gene: TRBV5-1
CDR3 DNA: TGCTCCATCCCTTCCCCAGGGGCTAGGGAGACCCAGTACTTC; CDR3 protein: CSIPSPGARETQYF; clone size: .; J gene: TRBJ2-5; CDR3 length: 14; D gene: .; V gene: TRBV20-1
CDR3 DNA: TGTGCCAGCAGTTTAATGGGGTCGGAGACCCAGTACTTC; CDR3 protein: CASSLMGSETQYF; clone size: many; J gene: TRBJ2-5; CDR3 length: 13; D gene: .; V gene: TRBV27
CDR3 DNA: TGTGCCAGCAGCCAAGATCCCAGCGCGGGAAACACCATATATTTT; CDR3 protein: CASSQDPSAGNTIYF; clone size: .; J gene: TRBJ1-3; CDR3 length: 15; D gene: .; V gene: TRBV3-1
CDR3 DNA: TGTGCCAGTAGTTTTTCGGACCAGCGGGGCACTGAAGCTTTCTTT; CDR3 protein: CASSFSDQRGTEAFF; clone size: .; J gene: TRBJ1-1; CDR3 length: 15; D gene: .; V gene: TRBV19
CDR3 DNA: TGTGCCAGCAGCTTTGACCCCTTAAAACAGGGGGCGACGAACACTGAAGCTTTCTTT; CDR3 protein: CASSFDPLKQGATNTEAFF; clone size: .; J gene: TRBJ1-1; CDR3 length: 19; D gene: TRBD1; V gene: TRBV7-2
CDR3 DNA: TGTGCCAGCAGTGAATTATCGAGGGTGTCTGAAGCTTTCTTT; CDR3 protein: CASSELSRVSEAFF; clone size: .; J gene: TRBJ1-1; CDR3 length: 14; D gene: .; V gene: TRBV25-1
CDR3 DNA: TGTGCCAGCAGTTCCGGGACAGACACAACCAGGGCCTACGAGCAGTACTTC; CDR3 protein: CASSSGTDTTRAYEQYF; clone size: .; J gene: TRBJ2-7; CDR3 length: 17; D gene: TRBD1; V gene: TRBV28
CDR3 DNA: TGTGCCAGCAGTTTAGCTTTGGACACTGAAGCTTTCTTT; CDR3 protein: CASSLALDTEAFF; clone size: many; J gene: TRBJ1-1; CDR3 length: 13; D gene: .; V gene: TRBV28
CDR3 DNA: TGTGCCAGCAGTGAAGCGGGCAGGGGACTCTACAATGAGCAGTTCTTC; CDR3 protein: CASSEAGRGLYNEQFF; clone size: .; J gene: TRBJ2-1; CDR3 length: 16; D gene: .; V gene: TRBV6-1
CDR3 DNA: TGTGCCAGCAGTGAAGCCGACAATGAGCAGTTCTTC; CDR3 protein: CASSEADNEQFF; clone size: .; J gene: TRBJ2-1; CDR3 length: 12; D gene: .; V gene: TRBV2
CDR3 DNA: TGTGCCAGCAGCTCCTTAAAACAGGGTTTGTACACTGAAGCTTTCTTT; CDR3 protein: CASSSLKQGLYTEAFF; clone size: many; J gene: TRBJ1-1; CDR3 length: 16; D gene: .; V gene: TRBV11-2
CDR3 DNA: TGTGCCAGCAGCGGACTAGCGGGGGGGCAGAATGAGCAGTTCTTC; CDR3 protein: CASSGLAGGQNEQFF; clone size: once; J gene: TRBJ2-1; CDR3 length: 15; D gene: TRBD2; V gene: TRBV6-2/TRBV6-3
CDR3 DNA: TGTGCCATCGGGTCAGGGGGTGGTGGCACTGAAGCTTTCTTT; CDR3 protein: CAIGSGGGGTEAFF; clone size: .; J gene: TRBJ1-1; CDR3 length: 14; D gene: TRBD1; V gene: TRBV10-3
CDR3 DNA: TGCGCCAGCACCCCCGGAGCTCCCCCCGCGGCTGGCTACACCTTC; CDR3 protein: CASTPGAPPAAGYTF; clone size: many; J gene: TRBJ1-2; CDR3 length: 15; D gene: .; V gene: TRBV5-1
CDR3 DNA: TGTGCCAGCAGTTTACCGAGAAAAGAGACCCAGTACTTC; CDR3 protein: CASSLPRKETQYF; clone size: .; J gene: TRBJ2-5; CDR3 length: 13; D gene: .; V gene: TRBV28
CDR3 DNA: TGTGCCAGCAGCCCCGGCCTTTTTAGCGGGGCGTTAGGGGAGACCCAGTACTTC; CDR3 protein: CASSPGLFSGALGETQYF; clone size: .; J gene: TRBJ2-5; CDR3 length: 18; D gene: TRBD2; V gene: TRBV3-1
CDR3 DNA: TGTGCCAGTAGGTTACAGGGGGCGCGAACCGGGGAGCTGTTTTTT; CDR3 protein: CASRLQGARTGELFF; clone size: .; J gene: TRBJ2-2; CDR3 length: 15; D gene: TRBD1; V gene: TRBV19
CDR3 DNA: TGCAGTGTCCGGGGCCCAGGGGCGTCGAACACCGGGGAGCTGTTTTTT; CDR3 protein: CSVRGPGASNTGELFF; clone size: .; J gene: TRBJ2-2; CDR3 length: 16; D gene: .; V gene: TRBV20-1
CDR3 DNA: TGTGCCAGCAGCTTTGCCAACGTGGGAGAGCAGTACTTC; CDR3 protein: CASSFANVGEQYF; clone size: many; J gene: TRBJ2-7; CDR3 length: 13; D gene: .; V gene: TRBV7-2
CDR3 DNA: TGTGCCAGCAGCCCCTGGGACCCTATTAATTCACCCCTCCACTTT; CDR3 protein: CASSPWDPINSPLHF; clone size: .; J gene: TRBJ1-6; CDR3 length: 15; D gene: .; V gene: TRBV12-3/TRBV12-4
CDR3 DNA: TGTGCCTGGAAAGGGACAGGGAGGAACGAGCAGTACTTC; CDR3 protein: CAWKGTGRNEQYF; clone size: many; J gene: TRBJ2-7; CDR3 length: 13; D gene: TRBD1; V gene: TRBV30
CDR3 DNA: TGCAGTGCTAGAGATGGTCAGGTCTTAAGGAATTCACCCCTCCACTTT; CDR3 protein: CSARDGQVLRNSPLHF; clone size: .; J gene: TRBJ1-6; CDR3 length: 16; D gene: .; V gene: TRBV20-1
CDR3 DNA: TGCAGTGCTAGAGACCCAGGGGGGAACGAAAAACTGTTTTTT; CDR3 protein: CSARDPGGNEKLFF; clone size: many; J gene: TRBJ1-4; CDR3 length: 14; D gene: TRBD1; V gene: TRBV20-1
CDR3 DNA: TGTGCCAGCAGTCCAGAGAGCTCCTACGAGCAGTACTTC; CDR3 protein: CASSPESSYEQYF; clone size: many; J gene: TRBJ2-7; CDR3 length: 13; D gene: .; V gene: TRBV6-1
CDR3 DNA: TGTGCCAGCAGCGACAGGGGGTACCCCTCGGGCGAGCAGTACTTC; CDR3 protein: CASSDRGYPSGEQYF; clone size: many; J gene: TRBJ2-7; CDR3 length: 15; D gene: TRBD1; V gene: TRBV7-2
CDR3 DNA: TGTGCCAGCAGCCCGCAGGGGGGCACCTACAATGAGCAGTTCTTC; CDR3 protein: CASSPQGGTYNEQFF; clone size: .; J gene: TRBJ2-1; CDR3 length: 15; D gene: .; V gene: TRBV12-3/TRBV12-4
CDR3 DNA: TGCAGTCCACAGTTAGCGGGGGGCCGGGAGACCCAGTACTTC; CDR3 protein: CSPQLAGGRETQYF; clone size: many; J gene: TRBJ2-5; CDR3 length: 14; D gene: TRBD2; V gene: TRBV20-1
CDR3 DNA: TGTGCCAGCAGCCAAGTTCTAGCGGGAGGATACACCGGGGAGCTGTTTTTT; CDR3 protein: CASSQVLAGGYTGELFF; clone size: .; J gene: TRBJ2-2; CDR3 length: 17; D gene: TRBD2; V gene: TRBV6-1
CDR3 DNA: TGTGCCAGCAGTCCCTCGAGGCAGGGCAGGGTGGAGACCCAGTACTTC; CDR3 protein: CASSPSRQGRVETQYF; clone size: many; J gene: TRBJ2-5; CDR3 length: 16; D gene: .; V gene: TRBV6-2/TRBV6-3
CDR3 DNA: TGTGCCAGCTCACGGGCGGGGTTGAACACTGAAGCTCTCTTT; CDR3 protein: CASSRAGLNTEALF; clone size: .; J gene: TRBJ1-1; CDR3 length: 14; D gene: .; V gene: TRBV18
CDR3 DNA: TGCAGTGCTAGACCAAATGCTCGGCCTGAAGCTTTCTTT; CDR3 protein: CSARPNARPEAFF; clone size: few; J gene: TRBJ1-1; CDR3 length: 13; D gene: .; V gene: TRBV20-1
CDR3 DNA: TGTGCCAGCAGCCAGGGAGGATCGAATTCACCCCTCCACTTT; CDR3 protein: CASSQGGSNSPLHF; clone size: few; J gene: TRBJ1-6; CDR3 length: 14; D gene: .; V gene: TRBV3-1
CDR3 DNA: TGCGCCAGCAGCCAAGTGGGGGGGACAGGGGGTAATGAGCAGTTCTTC; CDR3 protein: CASSQVGGTGGNEQFF; clone size: few; J gene: TRBJ2-1; CDR3 length: 16; D gene: TRBD1; V gene: TRBV4-1
CDR3 DNA: TGTGCCAGCAGCCACTCCGTGACAGGGACCGAGCAGTACTTC; CDR3 protein: CASSHSVTGTEQYF; clone size: many; J gene: TRBJ2-7; CDR3 length: 14; D gene: TRBD1; V gene: TRBV7-6
CDR3 DNA: TGTGCCAGCAGTTCGGACAGGGACGGCACTGAAGCTTTCTTT; CDR3 protein: CASSSDRDGTEAFF; clone size: .; J gene: TRBJ1-1; CDR3 length: 14; D gene: TRBD1; V gene: TRBV12-3/TRBV12-4
CDR3 DNA: TGCAGCGCTTTGCCGGGGGGACACACTGAAGCTTTCTTT; CDR3 protein: CSALPGGHTEAFF; clone size: .; J gene: TRBJ1-1; CDR3 length: 13; D gene: .; V gene: TRBV29-1
CDR3 DNA: TGTGCCACCAGTGCCCGCGGAGGGGGCCAGCCCCAGCATTTT; CDR3 protein: CATSARGGGQPQHF; clone size: many; J gene: TRBJ1-5; CDR3 length: 14; D gene: TRBD1; V gene: TRBV24-1
CDR3 DNA: TGTGCCAGCAGCTTTTGGAACATCAGCTCCTATAATTCACCCCTCCACTTT; CDR3 protein: CASSFWNISSYNSPLHF; clone size: many; J gene: TRBJ1-6; CDR3 length: 17; D gene: .; V gene: TRBV11-3
CDR3 DNA: TGTGCCAGCAGACATGACGGATACGAGCAGTACTTC; CDR3 protein: CASRHDGYEQYF; clone size: many; J gene: TRBJ2-7; CDR3 length: 12; D gene: .; V gene: TRBV6-1
CDR3 DNA: TGTGCCACCAGCTTCACTCGGACAGGGGGGCAAGAGACCCAGTACTTC; CDR3 protein: CATSFTRTGGQETQYF; clone size: few; J gene: TRBJ2-5; CDR3 length: 16; D gene: TRBD1; V gene: TRBV24-1
CDR3 DNA: TGCGCCAGCAGCTTCGGTCTGTTTCCAACTAATGAAAAACTGTTTTTT; CDR3 protein: CASSFGLFPTNEKLFF; clone size: many; J gene: TRBJ1-4; CDR3 length: 16; D gene: .; V gene: TRBV5-1
CDR3 DNA: TGTGCCAGCAGTCCCCTGATCGGGGCCCAAGAGACCCAGTACTTC; CDR3 protein: CASSPLIGAQETQYF; clone size: many; J gene: TRBJ2-5; CDR3 length: 15; D gene: .; V gene: TRBV6-1
CDR3 DNA: TGTGCCAGCAGACCGGGACTAGTGTCCTACAATGAGCAGTTCTTC; CDR3 protein: CASRPGLVSYNEQFF; clone size: .; J gene: TRBJ2-1; CDR3 length: 15; D gene: TRBD2; V gene: TRBV2
CDR3 DNA: TGCAGTGCTGCGTCTCCAGGCAGGGGAGATCAGCCCCAGCATTTT; CDR3 protein: CSAASPGRGDQPQHF; clone size: .; J gene: TRBJ1-5; CDR3 length: 15; D gene: .; V gene: TRBV20-1
CDR3 DNA: TGTGCCAGTACTCCAGGTAGGTTGATGAACACTGAAGCTTTCTTT; CDR3 protein: CASTPGRLMNTEAFF; clone size: few; J gene: TRBJ1-1; CDR3 length: 15; D gene: .; V gene: TRBV19
CDR3 DNA: TGTGCCAGCAGTTTATCTACCGGGGGCGGATACGAGCAGTACTTC; CDR3 protein: CASSLSTGGGYEQYF; clone size: many; J gene: TRBJ2-7; CDR3 length: 15; D gene: .; V gene: TRBV27
CDR3 DNA: TGTGCCAGCGTGGGGACCGGGACATCTGGGTACGAGCAGTACTTC; CDR3 protein: CASVGTGTSGYEQYF; clone size: .; J gene: TRBJ2-7; CDR3 length: 15; D gene: .; V gene: TRBV2
CDR3 DNA: TGCGCCAGCAGCCAAATACAGGGTGACTATGGCTACACCTTC; CDR3 protein: CASSQIQGDYGYTF; clone size: .; J gene: TRBJ1-2; CDR3 length: 14; D gene: .; V gene: TRBV5-1
CDR3 DNA: TGTGCCAGTAGGAATGAGCCTCCAAACTATGGCTACACCTTC; CDR3 protein: CASRNEPPNYGYTF; clone size: many; J gene: TRBJ1-2; CDR3 length: 14; D gene: .; V gene: TRBV19
CDR3 DNA: TGTGCCAGCAGCCCGGGACAGGAGATAGATACGCAGTATTTT; CDR3 protein: CASSPGQEIDTQYF; clone size: .; J gene: TRBJ2-3; CDR3 length: 14; D gene: TRBD1; V gene: TRBV28